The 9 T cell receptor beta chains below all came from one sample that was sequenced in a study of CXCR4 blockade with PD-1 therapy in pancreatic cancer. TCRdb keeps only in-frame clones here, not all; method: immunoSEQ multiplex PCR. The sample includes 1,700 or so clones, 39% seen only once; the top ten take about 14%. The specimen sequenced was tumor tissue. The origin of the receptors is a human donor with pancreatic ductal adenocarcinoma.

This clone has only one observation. The CDR3 protein is CASSPGQDSNGELFF. For the CDR3, the DNA is TGTGCCAGCTCACCAGGACAGGATTCCAACGGGGAGCTGTTTTTT. The chain uses TRBV18 and TRBJ2-2; 7 nucleotides align to TRBD1. The junction had 7 bases not matched to a gene; V was cut back by 2 bases and J by 7 bases. Germline V gene data show CDR1 as KGHSH and CDR2 as LQKENI. This CDR3 spans 15 amino acids.

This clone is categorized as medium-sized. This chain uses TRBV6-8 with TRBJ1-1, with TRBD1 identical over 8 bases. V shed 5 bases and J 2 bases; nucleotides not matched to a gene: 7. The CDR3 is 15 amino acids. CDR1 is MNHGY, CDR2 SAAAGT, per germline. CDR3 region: CASSPGTGLNTEAFF. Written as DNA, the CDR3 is TGTGCCAGCAGTCCCGGGACAGGCCTTAACACTGAAGCTTTCTTT.

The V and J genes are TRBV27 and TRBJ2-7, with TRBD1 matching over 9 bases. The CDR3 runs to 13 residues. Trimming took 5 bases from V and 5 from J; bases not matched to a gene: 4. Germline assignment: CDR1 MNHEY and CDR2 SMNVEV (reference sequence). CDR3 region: CASSPRDRDEQYF. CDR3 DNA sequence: TGTGCCAGCAGTCCCCGGGACAGGGACGAGCAGTACTTC.

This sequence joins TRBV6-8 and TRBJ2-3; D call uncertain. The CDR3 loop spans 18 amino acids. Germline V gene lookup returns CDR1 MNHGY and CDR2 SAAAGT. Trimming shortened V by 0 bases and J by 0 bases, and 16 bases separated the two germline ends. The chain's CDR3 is CASSYSLGLEQSTDTQYF. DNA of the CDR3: TGTGCCAGCAGTTACTCGCTCGGGCTAGAACAGAGCACAGATACGCAGTATTTT.

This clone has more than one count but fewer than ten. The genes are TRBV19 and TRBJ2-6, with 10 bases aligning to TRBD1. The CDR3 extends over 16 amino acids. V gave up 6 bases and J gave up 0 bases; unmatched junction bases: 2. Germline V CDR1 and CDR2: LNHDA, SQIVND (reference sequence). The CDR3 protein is CASRRTGGSGANVLTF. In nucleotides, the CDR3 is TGTGCCAGTAGGAGGACAGGGGGCTCTGGGGCCAACGTCCTGACTTTC. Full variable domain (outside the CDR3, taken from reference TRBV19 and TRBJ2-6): DGGITQSPKYLFRKEGQNVTLSCEQNLNHDAMYWYRQDPGQGLRLIYYSQIVNDFQKGDIAEGYSVSREKKESFPLTVTSAQKNPTAFYLCASRRTGGSGANVLTFGAGSRLTVL.

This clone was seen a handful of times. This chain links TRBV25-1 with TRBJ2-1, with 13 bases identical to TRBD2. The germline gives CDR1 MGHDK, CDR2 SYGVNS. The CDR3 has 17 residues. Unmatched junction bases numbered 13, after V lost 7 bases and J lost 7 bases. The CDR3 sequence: CASTFTSGRDIKNEQFF. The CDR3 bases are TGTGCCAGCACCTTCACTAGCGGGAGGGACATAAAGAATGAGCAGTTCTTC.

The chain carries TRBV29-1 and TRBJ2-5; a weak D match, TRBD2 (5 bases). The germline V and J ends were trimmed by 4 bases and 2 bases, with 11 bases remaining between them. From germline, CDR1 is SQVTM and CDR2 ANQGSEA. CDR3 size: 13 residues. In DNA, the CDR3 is TGCAGCGTTGGGGGAGCTCCTCAAGAGACCCAGTACTTC. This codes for CSVGGAPQETQYF. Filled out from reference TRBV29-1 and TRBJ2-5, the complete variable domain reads SAVISQKPSRDICQRGTSLTIQCQVDSQVTMMFWYRQQPGQSLTLIATANQGSEATYESGFVIDKFPISRPNLTFSTLTVSNMSPEDSSIYLCSVGGAPQETQYFGPGTRLLVL.

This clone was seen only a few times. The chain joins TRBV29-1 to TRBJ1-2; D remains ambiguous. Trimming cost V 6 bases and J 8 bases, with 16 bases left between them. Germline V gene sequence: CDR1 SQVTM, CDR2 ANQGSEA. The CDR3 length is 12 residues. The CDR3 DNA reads TGCAGCGTCCACCGACGGGGAGGGGGCTACACCTTC. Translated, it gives CSVHRRGGGYTF.

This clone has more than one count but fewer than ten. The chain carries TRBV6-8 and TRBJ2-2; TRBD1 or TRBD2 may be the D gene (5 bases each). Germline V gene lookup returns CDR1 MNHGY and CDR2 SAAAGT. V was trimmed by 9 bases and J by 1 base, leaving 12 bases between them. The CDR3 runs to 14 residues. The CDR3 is CASQIGGNTGELFF. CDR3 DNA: TGTGCCAGTCAGATTGGGGGGAACACCGGGGAGCTGTTTTTT.